This TCR beta chain was sequenced for a study of shared clonotypes between healthy human individuals. After removal of 5 bases from V and 1 base from J, the junction contained 8 bases not matched to a gene. The germline CDR1 and CDR2 sequences are SGHNT and YYREEE (reference sequence). CDR3 length equals 15 residues. The assay was immunoSEQ multiplex PCR, and TCRdb's table has in-frame clones only and misses some. This sample has around 200,000 clones; 65% to 70% occur once, and the top ten carry roughly 10%. General observations from the study: Naive subsets usually exceeded memory subsets in estimated richness. In this cohort, only blood was sampled, and tissue repertoires likely differ.

A word on this clone: The antigen remains unidentified.

Specimen: memory CD4+ T cells sorted from blood. The subset denotes: CD45RA-negative fraction. This receptor was obtained from a man aged 30 to 45 in good health. The chain carries TRBV5-4 and TRBJ1-2; 7 positions agree with TRBD1. Written as DNA, the CDR3 is TGTGCCAGCAGTCGGACAGGAGGATATAACTATGGCTACACCTTC. Translated, it gives CASSRTGGYNYGYTF.